The 18 T cell receptor beta chains listed next were all sequenced from one sample in a study of T cell responses to AZD1222 COVID-19 vaccine. This table comes from immunoSEQ multiplex PCR, and its TCRdb copy is limited to in-frame clones, with some not included. The table includes about 140,000 clones, more than 75% detected once. Source: peripheral blood, taken on day 0 of AZD1222 vaccination. These receptors originate from an adult in good health.

The rearrangement links TRBV7-8 to TRBJ1-6, with a possible D match to TRBD1 (5 bases). The CDR3 runs to 14 residues. V lost 5 bases and J 8 bases, leaving 13 bases between the germline ends. Germline-derived CDR1 and CDR2 are SGHVS and FQNEAQ. This CDR3 is CASSGRVGDSPLHF. In DNA, the CDR3 is TGTGCCAGCAGCGGCAGGGTTGGGGATTCACCCCTCCACTTT.

The rearrangement joins TRBV6-4 to TRBJ1-5; no reliable D call. This CDR3 has 13 amino acids. V was shortened by 3 bases and J by 11 bases, with 14 bases between the two germline ends. Germline V gene data show CDR1 as MRHNA and CDR2 as SNTAGT. The CDR3 loop reads CASSEDPTTAQHF. CDR3 DNA sequence: TGTGCCAGCAGTGAGGACCCGACTACGGCCCAGCATTTT.

The rearrangement joins TRBV5-4 to TRBJ2-4; 7 positions match TRBD1. The CDR3 sequence is 14 residues long. Unmatched junction bases numbered 4, after V lost 1 base and J lost 6 bases. The germline V gene has CDR1 SGHNT and CDR2 YYREEE (reference sequence). The CDR3 DNA sequence: TGTGCCAGCAGCTTGCGAGACAGGGCAAACATTCAGTACTTC. It specifies CASSLRDRANIQYF.

The rearrangement links TRBV6-4 to TRBJ1-1; unclear D gene. From germline, CDR1 is MRHNA and CDR2 SNTAGT. The CDR3 loop spans 13 amino acids. Trimming stripped 2 bases from V and 0 bases from J, with 4 bases between. The CDR3 bases are TGTGCCAGCAGTGACCTGATGAACACTGAAGCTTTCTTT. Translated: CASSDLMNTEAFF.

This chain joins TRBV4-1 and TRBJ1-4; tentatively, D is TRBD1 (6 bases). V lost 2 bases and J 5 bases, leaving 12 bases between the germline ends. The CDR3 length is 15 residues. CDR1 is MGHRA and CDR2 is YSYEKL in the germline V gene. For the CDR3, the DNA is TGCGCCAGCAGCCAACGGGGGGCCCAGAATGAAAAACTGTTTTTT. This sequence encodes CASSQRGAQNEKLFF.

This chain uses TRBV30 with TRBJ1-5; D possibly corresponds to TRBD1 (6 bases). V lost 0 bases and J 2 bases, leaving 11 bases between the germline ends. The CDR3 covers 15 residues. The germline V gene has CDR1 GTSNPN and CDR2 SVGIG (reference sequence). CDR3 sequence: CAWSVSGQRNQPQHF. The CDR3 coding sequence is TGTGCCTGGAGTGTTAGCGGACAGCGCAATCAGCCCCAGCATTTT.

The rearrangement links TRBV5-6 to TRBJ1-1; TRBD1 matches at 8 bases. CDR3 length equals 16 residues. In germline, CDR1 is SGHDT, CDR2 YYEEEE. The V and J ends lost 0 bases and 4 bases, in that order; junction bases with no gene match: 8. CDR3 loop: CASSLAEETGGTEAFF. CDR3 bases: TGTGCCAGCAGCTTGGCAGAGGAAACAGGGGGCACTGAAGCTTTCTTT.

This chain connects TRBV5-4 to TRBJ1-4, with D uncertain. The CDR3 length is 15 residues. V lost 0 bases to trimming and J lost 10 bases, with 16 bases between them. Germline V gives CDR1 SGHNT, CDR2 YYREEE (reference sequence). CDR3 coding DNA: TGTGCCAGCAGCTTGGTGGGCCTGAACGGCACAAAACTGTTTTTT. Encoded protein: CASSLVGLNGTKLFF. The full variable domain, in which reference TRBV5-4 and TRBJ1-4 provide the parts outside the CDR3, is ETGVTQSPTHLIKTRGQQVTLRCSSQSGHNTVSWYQQALGQGPQFIFQYYREEENGRGNFPPRFSGLQFPNYSSELNVNALELDDSALYLCASSLVGLNGTKLFFGSGTQLSVL.

This chain connects TRBV30 to TRBJ1-3; TRBD1 is a possible D gene (5 bases). Trimming stripped 2 bases from V and 1 base from J, with 15 bases between. The germline V gene encodes CDR1 GTSNPN and CDR2 SVGIG (reference sequence). This CDR3 is built from 16 residues. The DNA for the CDR3 is TGTGCCTGGAGTATTAAATCTTCAGGGTCTGGAAACACCATATATTTT. Protein sequence: CAWSIKSSGSGNTIYF.

This chain connects TRBV28 to TRBJ1-1; 11 bases line up with TRBD1. Germline V CDR1 and CDR2: MDHEN, SYDVKM. Germline trimming cut 4 bases from V and 4 bases from J; bases unmatched to any gene: 8. This CDR3 has 16 residues. CDR3 DNA sequence: TGTGCCAGCAGTTCGCAACCCGGGACAGGGGGCACTGAAGCTTTCTTT. As protein: CASSSQPGTGGTEAFF.

The gene calls are TRBV30 and TRBJ1-1, with D perhaps TRBD1 (5 bases). From germline, CDR1 is GTSNPN and CDR2 SVGIG (reference sequence). Between the trimmed V and J ends, which lost 0 bases and 12 bases, there was a span of 20 bases. The CDR3 totals 14 residues. The CDR3 DNA reads TGTGCCTGGAGTGTAAGCCTCGGGGGGAGTATCCCTTTCTTT. Translating gives CAWSVSLGGSIPFF.

The rearrangement links TRBV28 to TRBJ2-7; 9 bases are a match to TRBD2. CDR3 length: 14 residues. The V gene end was trimmed by 6 bases and the J gene end by 4 bases; junction bases not matched to a gene: 7. Germline CDR1 reads MDHEN; CDR2 reads SYDVKM. The CDR3 DNA sequence: TGTGCCAGCAGCCCCGGCGGGGGGGCGTACGAGCAGTACTTC. This codes for CASSPGGGAYEQYF.

The chain couples TRBV28 to TRBJ1-5; 8 nucleotides align to TRBD1. The CDR3 is made up of 14 amino acids. V dropped 6 bases and J dropped 6; count of bases not matched to a gene: 7. Germline V gene lookup returns CDR1 MDHEN and CDR2 SYDVKM. In DNA form, the CDR3 reads TGTGCCAGCAGGGTGGACAGGGCGGGTCAGCCCCAGCATTTT. Translating it yields CASRVDRAGQPQHF.

J is TRBJ1-4 and V is TRBV2, with unresolved D. This CDR3 region has 14 residues. Trimming stripped 3 bases from V and 4 bases from J, with 9 bases between. CDR1 is SNHLY, CDR2 FYNNEI, per germline. CDR3 amino acids: CASSDTALNEKLFF. The CDR3 nucleotides read TGTGCCAGCAGTGACACAGCCCTTAATGAAAAACTGTTTTTT.

V and J are TRBV12-3 or TRBV12-4 and TRBJ1-2; D is undetermined. V lost 5 bases and J lost 1, with 5 bases in between. The length of the CDR3 is 12 residues. CDR3 loop: CASSRDNYGYTF. The CDR3 DNA reads TGTGCCAGCAGTCGCGATAACTATGGCTACACCTTC.

The chain has TRBV19 and TRBJ1-5; TRBD1 is a possible D gene (6 bases). The V end was cut by 10 bases, the J end by 5 bases, with 21 bases between. CDR3 size: 15 residues. Germline V gives CDR1 LNHDA, CDR2 SQIVND (reference sequence). CDR3 region: CATTLLGAWDQPQHF. In DNA, the CDR3 is TGTGCCACTACCCTCCTGGGGGCTTGGGATCAGCCCCAGCATTTT.

V and J are TRBV5-5 and TRBJ1-5, with unresolved D. Germline assignment: CDR1 SGHKS and CDR2 YYEKEE (reference sequence). The CDR3 totals 15 residues. Trimming pared 0 bases from V and 5 bases from J, leaving 12 bases between. The CDR3 DNA is TGTGCCAGCAGCTTGGAGGGAGGAAGTCATCAGCCCCAGCATTTT. This gives the protein CASSLEGGSHQPQHF.

CDR3 bases: TGTGCCAGCAGTGAAAGGCGGGAGACCCAGTACTTC. Translation: CASSERRETQYF. This rearrangement joins TRBV6-1 to TRBJ2-5; the D is unclear. The CDR3 consists of 12 residues. Germline assignment: CDR1 MNHNS and CDR2 SASEGT. Trimming left V 2 bases short and J 5 bases short, with 6 bases between.